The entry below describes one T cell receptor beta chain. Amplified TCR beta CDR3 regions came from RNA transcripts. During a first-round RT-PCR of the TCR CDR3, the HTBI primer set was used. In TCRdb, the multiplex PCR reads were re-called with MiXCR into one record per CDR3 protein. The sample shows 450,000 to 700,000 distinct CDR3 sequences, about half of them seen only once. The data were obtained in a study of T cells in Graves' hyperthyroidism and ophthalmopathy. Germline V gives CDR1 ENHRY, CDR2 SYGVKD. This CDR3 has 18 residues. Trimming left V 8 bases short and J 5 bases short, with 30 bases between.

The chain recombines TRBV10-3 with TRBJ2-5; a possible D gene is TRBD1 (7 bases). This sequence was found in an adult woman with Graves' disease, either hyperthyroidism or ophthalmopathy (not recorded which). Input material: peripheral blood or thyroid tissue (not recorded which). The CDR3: CAIRGDSVPGWGVETQYF. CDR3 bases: TGTGCCATCCGCGGGGACAGTGTTCCCGGCTGGGGAGTGGAGACCCAGTACTTC.